Following are 29 T cell receptor beta chains from one sample sequenced in a study of regulatory T cells in long-lasting Graves disease. Researchers made TCR beta libraries by using iRepertoire HTBI primers and running Arm-PCR on CDR3 regions. TCRdb recomputed calls from the multiplex PCR reads with MiXCR, one row per CDR3 protein. The sample has 300,000 to 400,000 distinct CDR3 sequences, over 15% seen once. As to time point: newly diagnosed GD, antithyroid drugs for less than 3 months. Scientists built the TCR library using RNA that was extracted from PBMCs. The sequencing here drew on peripheral blood mononuclear cells (PBMCs), taken at new diagnosis, from a patient treated with antithyroid drugs. Receptors were obtained from a female donor with Graves disease.

In the case of this clonotype: Given a far larger clone just one base away, this is likely a sequencing read error. This chain links TRBV11-2 with TRBJ2-5; 12 bases fit TRBD2. This CDR3 is built from 15 residues. From germline, CDR1 is SGHAT and CDR2 FQNNGV. Germline trimming cut 5 bases from V and 11 bases from J; bases unmatched to any gene: 12. CDR3 nucleotide sequence: TGTGCCAGCAGCCCTCGACTAGCGGGAGAGGATGAGCAGTACTTC. Protein product: CASSPRLAGEDEQYF.

This clonotype came up many times. The chain recombines TRBV12-3 or TRBV12-4 with TRBJ2-7, with 7 bases that match TRBD2. The CDR3 is 14 residues long. After removal of 0 bases from V and 3 bases from J, the junction contained 2 bases not matched to a gene. The CDR3 DNA reads TGTGCCAGCAGTTTAGCGCGGGGGTTCTACGAGCAGTACTTC. This sequence encodes CASSLARGFYEQYF.

This clonotype was seen ten or more times. This chain links TRBV11-2 with TRBJ2-5; a weak D match, TRBD2 (9 bases). This CDR3 has 18 residues. CDR1 is SGHAT, CDR2 FQNNGV, per germline. V gave up 4 bases and J gave up 2 bases, with 23 bases separating them. CDR3: CASSSQGVAGAVQETQYF. The CDR3 DNA follows: TGTGCCAGCAGCTCACAGGGGGTAGCGGGAGCCGTACAAGAGACCCAGTACTTC.

For the CDR3, the DNA is TGTGCCAGCAGTTTATACGGGACTGGTGGCTACGAGCAGTACTTC. Encoded protein: CASSLYGTGGYEQYF. This chain uses TRBV27 with TRBJ2-7; possible D gene TRBD2, 6 bases. Trimming left V 1 base short and J 3 bases short, with 13 bases between. Germline CDR1 reads MNHEY; CDR2 reads SMNVEV (reference sequence). The CDR3 covers 15 residues.

The gene calls are TRBV12-3 or TRBV12-4 and TRBJ2-2; TRBD2 matches at 7 bases. This CDR3 spans 14 amino acids. J lost 4 bases, V lost 5 bases, and 4 bases had no gene match. The CDR3 DNA is TGTGCCAGCAGTCCGGGGAGGGGCACCGGGGAGCTGTTTTTT. Translation: CASSPGRGTGELFF.

In this sample, this clonotype turned up many times. The V and J genes are TRBV6-5 and TRBJ2-3, with D unresolved. The ends were cut back, 4 bases at V and 6 bases at J, with 14 bases in the middle. Germline V gene sequence: CDR1 MNHEY, CDR2 SVGAGI. This CDR3 region has 14 residues. CDR3 protein: CASSSFLVGDTQYF. DNA of the CDR3: TGTGCCAGCAGTTCCTTTCTTGTGGGGGATACGCAGTATTTT.

This clonotype is a singleton in its sample. The V gene is TRBV27, the J gene TRBJ2-7; no reliable D call. This CDR3 is built from 17 residues. Trimming shortened V by 10 bases and J by 2 bases, and 27 bases separated the two germline ends. Germline CDR1 MNHEY, CDR2 SMNVEV (reference sequence). The CDR3 here is CAKTPTPPGSRTYEQYF. In nucleotides, the CDR3 is TGTGCCAAAACACCCACCCCCCCGGGTAGCCGCACCTACGAGCAGTACTTC.

The V call is TRBV10-1, the J call TRBJ2-3; 11 bases map to TRBD2. CDR3 length: 17 amino acids. Per germline, CDR1 WNHNN and CDR2 SYGVQD (reference sequence). Trimming took 0 bases from V and 5 from J; bases not matched to a gene: 7. The CDR3 region has the DNA TGCGCCAGCAGTGAGTCCACTAGCGGGAGTAACGTAGATACGCAGTATTTT. It codes for CASSESTSGSNVDTQYF.

This clonotype was counted at least ten times. The chain is built from TRBV7-8 and TRBJ2-7, with D perhaps matching TRBD1 or TRBD2 (5 bases each). CDR3 length: 15 residues. In germline, CDR1 is SGHVS, CDR2 FQNEAQ. The germline V and J ends were trimmed by 5 bases and 2 bases, with 16 bases remaining between them. In DNA, the CDR3 is TGTGCCAGCAGCAGCCGGGACCTACTAACCTACGAGCAGTACTTC. Translated, it gives CASSSRDLLTYEQYF.

For this clonotype: A read error may produce the germline difference seen at one junction end. This chain links TRBV14 with TRBJ2-7; D perhaps matches TRBD2 (6 bases). This CDR3 contains 12 residues. The germline gives CDR1 SGHDN, CDR2 FVKESK. Here the CDR3 reads CASSQDRGLGVF. The CDR3 bases are TGTGCCAGCAGCCAAGATCGGGGACTGGGAGTCTTC.

The rearrangement uses TRBV11-3 and TRBJ2-1; 12 nucleotides align to TRBD2. The germline V gene encodes CDR1 SGHNT and CDR2 YENEEA. CDR3 length: 17 amino acids. V dropped 0 bases and J dropped 6; count of bases not matched to a gene: 6. This CDR3 reads CASSLDLQGLAGNEQFF. In DNA, the CDR3 is TGTGCCAGCAGCTTAGACCTACAGGGACTAGCGGGCAATGAGCAGTTCTTC.

The table lists this clonotype with a few counts. The chain is built from TRBV5-6 and TRBJ2-7; 11 bases match TRBD2. This CDR3 spans 17 amino acids. Germline V gene data show CDR1 as SGHDT and CDR2 as YYEEEE. Trimming took 3 bases from V and 0 from J; bases not matched to a gene: 8. CDR3 DNA: TGTGCCAGCAGCTCCGGGACTAGCGGCTCCTACTCCTACGAGCAGTACTTC. Its translation is CASSSGTSGSYSYEQYF. Using reference TRBV5-6 and TRBJ2-7 for the parts outside the CDR3, the full variable domain is DAGVTQSPTHLIKTRGQQVTLRCSPKSGHDTVSWYQQALGQGPQFIFQYYEEEERQRGNFPDRFSGHQFPNYSSELNVNALLLGDSALYLCASSSGTSGSYSYEQYFGPGTRLTVT.

In the case of this clonotype: A clone one base away is much larger, so this may be a read error. The rearrangement joins TRBV5-1 to TRBJ2-1; 8 bases line up with TRBD1. The germline V gene has CDR1 SGHRS and CDR2 YFSETQ. The CDR3 totals 15 residues. The ends lost 0 bases at V and 2 bases at J; junction bases unmatched: 1. Here the CDR3 DNA reads TGCGCCAGCAGCTTGGAGACAGGGGCCTACAATGAGCAGTTCTTC. Protein: CASSLETGAYNEQFF.

The sample holds many counts of this clonotype. The chain is built from TRBV2 and TRBJ1-3; 7 nucleotides line up with TRBD1. The CDR3 has 15 residues. J was trimmed by 0 bases and V by 9 bases; bases with no gene match: 8. The germline V gene has CDR1 SNHLY and CDR2 FYNNEI. The CDR3 here is CASTFRTGSGNTIYF. The CDR3 region has the DNA TGTGCCAGTACGTTCCGGACAGGCTCTGGAAACACCATATATTTT. The variable domain in full, completed from reference TRBV2 and TRBJ1-3, reads EPEVTQTPSHQVTQMGQEVILRCVPISNHLYFYWYRQILGQKVEFLVSFYNNEISEKSEIFDDQFSVERPDGSNFTLKIRSTKLEDSAMYFCASTFRTGSGNTIYFGEGSWLTVV.

V gene TRBV5-1 combines with J gene TRBJ2-2; 11 bases are shared with TRBD2. The CDR3 totals 15 residues. The V gene end was trimmed by 6 bases and the J gene end by 2 bases; junction bases not matched to a gene: 3. Germline V gene lookup returns CDR1 SGHRS and CDR2 YFSETQ. The CDR3 sequence is CASTTSGINTGELFF. CDR3 bases: TGCGCCAGCACGACTAGCGGGATTAACACCGGGGAGCTGTTTTTT. Filled out from reference TRBV5-1 and TRBJ2-2, the complete variable domain reads KAGVTQTPRYLIKTRGQQVTLSCSPISGHRSVSWYQQTPGQGLQFLFEYFSETQRNKGNFPGRFSGRQFSNSRSEMNVSTLELGDSALYLCASTTSGINTGELFFGEGSRLTVL.

This clonotype showed up many times. At one boundary the junction diverges from the germline segment, which might be a read error. This chain uses TRBV12-3 or TRBV12-4 with TRBJ1-5; TRBD1 might be the D (5 bases). This CDR3 has 14 amino acids. The CDR3 bases are TGCGCCAGCAGCCAGGGATTCTCCAATCAGCCCCAGCATTTT. Amino acids: CASSQGFSNQPQHF.

V gene TRBV14 combines with J gene TRBJ1-2; D remains ambiguous. The CDR3 contains 12 residues. The germline V and J ends were trimmed by 0 bases and 8 bases, with 7 bases remaining between them. CDR1 and CDR2 (germline): SGHDN, FVKESK. This CDR3 reads CASSQDLRGYTF. In DNA form, the CDR3 reads TGTGCCAGCAGCCAAGATCTCCGGGGCTACACCTTC.

This clonotype has only a few counts. The J gene is TRBJ2-1, the V gene TRBV24-1; 8 nucleotides align to TRBD2. J gave up 6 bases and V 6 bases, and 6 bases lay outside the gene matches. The germline V gene encodes CDR1 KGHDR and CDR2 SFDVKD. The CDR3 runs to 14 residues. For the CDR3, the DNA is TGTGCCACCAGTAAAAGCGGGAGTCCCAATGAGCAGTTCTTC. Encoded protein: CATSKSGSPNEQFF.

This clonotype was seen ten or more times. The V and J genes are TRBV29-1 and TRBJ1-4, with D unresolved. V lost 5 bases, J lost 7 bases, and 8 bases lay in between. The germline V gene encodes CDR1 SQVTM and CDR2 ANQGSEA. This CDR3 region has 11 residues. The CDR3, as DNA: TGCAGCGTTACTCGGGGTGAAAAACTGTTTTTT. Translating gives CSVTRGEKLFF. Full variable domain (missing parts from reference TRBV29-1 and TRBJ1-4): SAVISQKPSRDICQRGTSLTIQCQVDSQVTMMFWYRQQPGQSLTLIATANQGSEATYESGFVIDKFPISRPNLTFSTLTVSNMSPEDSSIYLCSVTRGEKLFFGSGTQLSVL.

Ten or more counts support this clonotype. The chain combines TRBV10-3 with TRBJ2-3; either TRBD1 or TRBD2 may fit D (5 bases each). Germline values: CDR1 ENHRY, CDR2 SYGVKD. CDR3 size: 14 residues. The V gene lost 0 bases and the J gene lost 2 bases, with 6 bases spanning the gap. The CDR3, as DNA: TGTGCCATCAGTGAGTCGGGACCCACAGATACGCAGTATTTT. Translated, it gives CAISESGPTDTQYF.

This sequence joins TRBV9 and TRBJ1-2, with D hard to call. This CDR3 is 12 amino acids long. CDR1 and CDR2 from the germline V gene are SGDLS and YYNGEE. Deletions cut 7 bases from V and 4 bases from J, with 11 bases between. This CDR3 is CASGKGSYGYTF. The CDR3 nucleotides read TGTGCCAGCGGCAAAGGTAGCTATGGCTACACCTTC.

This clonotype was found a few times. The chain has TRBV20-1 and TRBJ2-3; 7 nucleotides align to TRBD2. Trimming took 3 bases from V and 2 from J; bases not matched to a gene: 8. The CDR3 totals 15 residues. Germline CDR1 and CDR2: DFQATT and SNEGSKA (reference sequence). CDR3 nucleotides: TGCAGTGCTAGGGGGGGGACGGGGTCCACAGATACGCAGTATTTT. Protein product: CSARGGTGSTDTQYF.

The CDR3 is CASSHPLLAGRVYEQYF. Here the CDR3 DNA reads TGTGCCAGCAGCCACCCACTCCTAGCGGGAAGGGTCTACGAGCAGTACTTC. The V call is TRBV28, the J call TRBJ2-7; 9 bases line up with TRBD2. The CDR3 spans 17 residues. Germline CDR1 MDHEN, CDR2 SYDVKM. The V and J ends lost 6 bases and 3 bases, in that order; junction bases with no gene match: 15.

This clonotype was counted only a few times. The chain links TRBV5-1 to TRBJ1-2, with TRBD1 matching 8 bases. Unmatched junction bases numbered 18, after V lost 4 bases and J lost 4 bases. CDR1 and CDR2 (germline): SGHRS, YFSETQ. The CDR3 length is 18 residues. CDR3 sequence: CASSLWAGGTGQFYGYTF. In DNA form, the CDR3 reads TGCGCCAGCAGCCTCTGGGCAGGGGGGACAGGACAATTCTATGGCTACACCTTC. The full variable domain, rest sourced from reference TRBV5-1 and TRBJ1-2, is KAGVTQTPRYLIKTRGQQVTLSCSPISGHRSVSWYQQTPGQGLQFLFEYFSETQRNKGNFPGRFSGRQFSNSRSEMNVSTLELGDSALYLCASSLWAGGTGQFYGYTFGSGTRLTVV.

About this clonotype itself: This may stem from a read error, because a much larger clone lies one nucleotide away. CDR3 protein: CASSSGWGQPQHF. The DNA for the CDR3 is TGTGCCAGCAGTTCAGGGTGGGGGCAGCCCCAGCATTTT. This rearrangement joins TRBV27 to TRBJ1-5; a weak D match, TRBD1 (5 bases). V dropped 4 bases and J dropped 7 bases, with 11 bases sitting between them. This CDR3 has 13 residues. CDR1 and CDR2 from the germline V gene are MNHEY and SMNVEV (reference sequence).

There are a few counts of this clonotype. V gene TRBV5-1 combines with J gene TRBJ2-2; 10 positions match TRBD2. In germline, CDR1 is SGHRS, CDR2 YFSETQ. CDR3 size: 15 residues. V shed 3 bases and J 5 bases; nucleotides not matched to a gene: 4. The CDR3 reads CASSSGLAETGELFF. The CDR3 DNA reads TGCGCCAGCAGCTCTGGACTAGCGGAAACCGGGGAGCTGTTTTTT.

This clonotype showed up many times. The chain combines TRBV7-9 with TRBJ2-5; the D is unclear. V lost 5 bases to trimming and J lost 0 bases, with 10 bases between them. The CDR3 has 14 amino acids. Looked up from germline, CDR1 is SEHNR and CDR2 is FQNEAQ (reference sequence). DNA of the CDR3: TGTGCCAGCAGCCCGGTATTAGACCAAGAGACCCAGTACTTC. Translation gives CASSPVLDQETQYF.

This clonotype was found many times. J is TRBJ2-7 and V is TRBV10-3; tentative D call: TRBD1 (5 bases). The CDR3 is 16 residues long. The germline CDR1 and CDR2 sequences are ENHRY and SYGVKD. The V end was cut by 0 bases, the J end by 5 bases, with 17 bases between. The CDR3 DNA sequence: TGTGCCATCAGTGAGTCGAAGCAGGGTGCTCCGCACGAGCAGTACTTC. Its protein product is CAISESKQGAPHEQYF.

The chain carries TRBV7-6 and TRBJ1-6; D unresolved. V shed 5 bases and J shed 10 bases, with 12 bases lying between them. Germline V gene lookup returns CDR1 SGHVS and CDR2 FNYEAQ. This CDR3 is 13 amino acids long. CDR3 sequence: CASSTTRASPLHF. The CDR3 DNA reads as TGTGCCAGCAGCACGACAAGAGCGTCACCCCTCCACTTT.